This T cell receptor beta chain came from a study of beta chain features in type 1 diabetes. General study findings and limits: In every one of the four CD4+ subsets, TCRB CDR3s were moderately but significantly shorter in Type 1 diabetes patients.

As regards this clone: The antigen is undetermined.

One heparinised draw of blood, averaging about 116 mL, came from each donor. A CD45RO/CCR7/CD25/CD127/CD95/CD27 panel sorted naive, central memory, regulatory and stem cell-like memory CD4+ cells. All of the isolated RNA was reverse transcribed, so expressed TCRB transcripts were sequenced. The table came from immunoSEQ multiplex PCR; TCRdb's copy has only in-frame clones and leaves some out. Of approximately 43,000 clones listed, approximately 61% are singletons. CDR1 and CDR2 (germline): KGHSH, LQKENI. Trimming stripped 4 bases from V and 3 bases from J, with 16 bases between. The CDR3 has 15 amino acids.

The rearrangement uses TRBV18 and TRBJ2-7; D perhaps matches TRBD2 (5 bases). The clonotype originates from a man aged 30 to 39 with type 1 diabetes. Some clones in this sample may be carry-over from other donors' samples. Sequencing was performed on Tregs from blood. The CDR3 DNA sequence: TGTGCCAGCTCACGGGGTCTTGACGGGAACTACGAGCAGTACTTC. This codes for CASSRGLDGNYEQYF. Drawing the rest from reference TRBV18 and TRBJ2-7, the complete variable domain is NAGVMQNPRHLVRRRGQEARLRCSPMKGHSHVYWYRQLPEEGLKFMVYLQKENIIDESGMPKERFSAEFPKEGPSILRIQQVVRGDSAAYFCASSRGLDGNYEQYFGPGTRLTVT.